This T cell receptor beta chain was documented in a study of sequential checkpoint blockade in melanoma. The repertoire was sequenced with immunoSEQ multiplex PCR; TCRdb's copy has only in-frame clones and lacks some. The data contain roughly 9,800 clones, roughly 80% of them singletons. Noted treatment: randomized to nivolumab then ipilimumab (arm A) or the reverse (arm B). V lost 1 base and J lost 6, with 18 bases in between. The CDR3 has 16 amino acids. Germline V gives CDR1 SGHTA, CDR2 FQGNSA. The chain recombines TRBV7-2 with TRBJ1-2; weak D call: TRBD1 (5 bases). This TCR was recovered from a human donor with melanoma. The sample was CD8+ T cells sorted from blood (inferred from file names), taken from a patient given nivolumab and ipilimumab in sequence. This CDR3 is CASSLGQGLGFHGYTF. For the CDR3, the DNA is TGTGCCAGCAGCTTAGGGCAGGGACTGGGTTTCCATGGCTACACCTTC.